Listed here is a single T cell receptor beta chain. No antigen is known for it. The data are from a study of response to subunit inactivated influenza vaccine. V was shortened by 0 bases and J by 2 bases, with 9 bases between the two germline ends. Germline V gives CDR1 DFQATT, CDR2 SNEGSKA (reference sequence). This CDR3 contains 14 residues. TCRdb redid the calling of the RT-PCR reads with MiXCR, one entry per CDR3 protein. The sample comprises 450,000 to 550,000 distinct CDR3 sequences, about 25% of which are singletons, and approximately 1.9% rests with the top ten. Study-wide points: The authors proposed limited new T cell recruitment per seasonal influenza vaccination.

The origin of this receptor is a man in his forties or fifties who received an inactivated influenza vaccine. The rearrangement links TRBV20-1 to TRBJ2-3; D call uncertain. Source: CD4+ T cells sorted from PBMCs, taken around 5 days after vaccination. CDR3 region: CSARDAVITDTQYF. CDR3 nucleotide sequence: TGCAGTGCTAGAGACGCGGTGATCACAGATACGCAGTATTTT.